This TCR beta chain was documented in a study of T cell responses to AZD1222 COVID-19 vaccine (dated by TCRdb to the early 2020s). Regarding the research as a whole: A total of 230 or so trial participants underwent TCR sequencing, of whom 200 to 220 received two doses of AZD1222 and roughly 25 received two doses of the MenACWY control vaccine. Enrollment into the trials was organized by age into subgroups of 18-55, 56-69 and 70-plus years, and those subgroups contained 148, 28 and 57 TCR-sequenced participants, respectively. General study outcomes and caveats: Epitopes outside the regions mutated in the B.1.351 and B.1.1.7 variants were reportedly recognized by nearly half of the unique spike-specific TCRs. Participants were mostly white British and included more females than males, and it was suggested by the authors that clonal diversity may have been underestimated. Vaccine-associated CD4 TCRs spanned the whole spike protein, with dominant responses in regions 160-218 and 743-854. Only 5 to 7 AZD1222 recipients were SARS-CoV-2 seropositive at baseline, limiting conclusions about previously exposed vaccinees. In the small 56-69-year group, the increase in depth fell short of significance, most likely because of low power. Because no day 14 peak-response samples were available, the repertoires could be characterized only after the peak T cell response. After two AZD1222 doses, spike-specific TCR breadth and depth were significantly higher than at day 0 and than in MenACWY recipients.

The CDR3 regions of human TCRbeta chains were subjected to immunosequencing. In the source study's methods: Repertoire TCRs were matched against a reference library of SARS-CoV-2-specific TCRs generated with the MIRA antigen-specificity platform. Breadth was defined as the fraction of unique TCRs that were SARS-CoV-2-associated. Depth was defined as the fraction of total T cells that were SARS-CoV-2-associated. Each spike-specific TCR was assigned to its reactive spike region and to a CD4 or CD8 class using the MIRA data. Log10-transformed breadth and depth values were compared by one-way ANOVA with Sidak's multiple comparisons tests. TCRdb re-hosts the immuneACCESS table, in-frame sequences only. Its copies lack some clones; in the studies checked, an unresolved V gene accounts for under half of them, and the cause for the rest is not known. The DNA gave D and trimming, while V, J and clone size come from that table. In this sample the table shows approximately 61,000 clones, around 81% of which occur a single time. Over 20% of the sample is held by the ten biggest clonotypes.

A note on this clone: No cognate antigen has been identified for it. Base qualities are not at hand, and no much larger clone is one base apart.

This specimen's time point label, interpreted: about 28 days (+/-7) after the second vaccine dose. AZD1222 recipients given second doses at about 4 weeks or at about 12 weeks were pooled, since spike-specific TCR depth and breadth were not found to differ between the two schedules. Vaccinee samples were obtained from the UK trials COV001 and COV002, which included a single-blind randomized controlled phase 2/3 trial of AZD1222 (ChAdOx1 nCoV-19) in healthy adults. Trial participant PBMC samples were collected at day 0 and day 28 after the second dose for TCRbeta chain sequencing. This specimen consisted of peripheral blood, obtained 28 days after the second AZD1222 dose. This sequence originates from an adult who received the AZD1222 COVID-19 vaccine.

CDR3 region: CASTNPDLLNYGYTF. In nucleotides, the sequence is TGTGCCAGCACCAATCCGGACCTCCTTAACTATGGCTACACCTTC. Here the chain combines TRBV18 and TRBJ1-2; there is no confident call for the D gene. V is shortened by 8 bases, J by 1 base, and the region joining them spans 17 bases. From cysteine to phenylalanine, the CDR3 is 15 amino acids long. The sequence is cut down to CDR3 DNA, 45 bases in frame from base 1. From a lookup of the germline V gene, CDR1 and CDR2 are KGHSH and LQKENI.